These T cell receptor beta chains were read from a single sample in a study of cytomegalovirus exposure and HLA in healthy donors. Clones were sequenced by immunoSEQ multiplex PCR, and TCRdb holds only the in-frame ones, with some missing. The sample's table shows tens of thousands of clones. What was sequenced was PBMCs. Source of these receptors: a woman aged 25-40 years in good health and CMV-seropositive. CDR3s include the opening cysteine and the closing phenylalanine or tryptophan. D genes are given only for firm matches.

cdr3_nt: TGCGCCAGCACTATTACTAGCGGGGGGAATGAGCAGTTCTTC; cdr3_aa: CASTITSGGNEQFF; v_call: TRBV5-1; j_call: TRBJ2-1; d_call: TRBD2
cdr3_nt: TGTGCCTGGAGGGCAACAGGGGTCCGGTCACCCCTCCACTTT; cdr3_aa: CAWRATGVRSPLHF; v_call: TRBV30; j_call: TRBJ1-6; d_call: TRBD1
cdr3_nt: TGCGCCAGCAGCCTCTTGTCCGGGACAGAAGTCTATGGCTACACCTTC; cdr3_aa: CASSLLSGTEVYGYTF; v_call: TRBV4-1; j_call: TRBJ1-2; d_call: TRBD1
cdr3_nt: TGTGCCAGCACCCTGGCGGTGGGCAATCAGCCCCAGCATTTT; cdr3_aa: CASTLAVGNQPQHF; v_call: TRBV6-6; j_call: TRBJ1-5; d_call: .
cdr3_nt: TGTGCCAGCGCGCAACAGCTGAACACTGAAGCTTTCTTT; cdr3_aa: CASAQQLNTEAFF; v_call: TRBV6-5; j_call: TRBJ1-1; d_call: .
cdr3_nt: TGTGCCAGCAGGCTAGATTGGAACACTGAAGCTTTCTTT; cdr3_aa: CASRLDWNTEAFF; v_call: TRBV28; j_call: TRBJ1-1; d_call: .
cdr3_nt: TGTGCCAGCAGTTTAGGACAGGCCAATCAGCCCCAGCATTTT; cdr3_aa: CASSLGQANQPQHF; v_call: TRBV6-5; j_call: TRBJ1-5; d_call: TRBD1
cdr3_nt: TGTGCCAGCAGCTTCCAAGGGGGACTAGCGGGAACCTACGAGCAGTACTTC; cdr3_aa: CASSFQGGLAGTYEQYF; v_call: TRBV9; j_call: TRBJ2-7; d_call: TRBD2
cdr3_nt: TGTGCCAGCAGCCCGTCCCCCACTGAAGCTTTCTTT; cdr3_aa: CASSPSPTEAFF; v_call: TRBV7-9; j_call: TRBJ1-1; d_call: .
cdr3_nt: TGTGCCAGCAGGGAAACCGGGACTTCCACCGGGGAGCTGTTTTTT; cdr3_aa: CASRETGTSTGELFF; v_call: TRBV6-5; j_call: TRBJ2-2; d_call: .
cdr3_nt: TGCAGCGTTGAGGCACTAGTCTATGGCTACACCTTC; cdr3_aa: CSVEALVYGYTF; v_call: TRBV29-1; j_call: TRBJ1-2; d_call: .
cdr3_nt: TGTGCCAGCTCACCCAGGGGACGGGGAGACGAGCAGTACTTC; cdr3_aa: CASSPRGRGDEQYF; v_call: TRBV18; j_call: TRBJ2-7; d_call: .
cdr3_nt: TGTGCCAGCAGCTGGGGGTTTAGACTAGCGGGGATCTCTGAGACCCAGTACTTC; cdr3_aa: CASSWGFRLAGISETQYF; v_call: TRBV5-8; j_call: TRBJ2-5; d_call: TRBD2
cdr3_nt: TGCGCCAGCAGCTTGGCGGGGGAAGGTCGTGGCTACACCTTC; cdr3_aa: CASSLAGEGRGYTF; v_call: TRBV5-1; j_call: TRBJ1-2; d_call: .
cdr3_nt: TGCAGCGTTGATTTGGGACTAGCGGGAGACAATGAGCAGTTCTTC; cdr3_aa: CSVDLGLAGDNEQFF; v_call: TRBV29-1; j_call: TRBJ2-1; d_call: TRBD2
cdr3_nt: TGTGCCAGCAGCTTCGAGCGGATGTCTAATGAAAAACTGTTTTTT; cdr3_aa: CASSFERMSNEKLFF; v_call: TRBV5-5; j_call: TRBJ1-4; d_call: .
cdr3_nt: TGTGCCAGCATCAGCTGGACAGCGAGCTCCTACGAGCAGTACTTC; cdr3_aa: CASISWTASSYEQYF; v_call: TRBV6-1; j_call: TRBJ2-7; d_call: .
cdr3_nt: TGTGCCAGCAGCTTACCGGCGGGTGGTGAGCAGTTCTTC; cdr3_aa: CASSLPAGGEQFF; v_call: TRBV7-6; j_call: TRBJ2-1; d_call: .